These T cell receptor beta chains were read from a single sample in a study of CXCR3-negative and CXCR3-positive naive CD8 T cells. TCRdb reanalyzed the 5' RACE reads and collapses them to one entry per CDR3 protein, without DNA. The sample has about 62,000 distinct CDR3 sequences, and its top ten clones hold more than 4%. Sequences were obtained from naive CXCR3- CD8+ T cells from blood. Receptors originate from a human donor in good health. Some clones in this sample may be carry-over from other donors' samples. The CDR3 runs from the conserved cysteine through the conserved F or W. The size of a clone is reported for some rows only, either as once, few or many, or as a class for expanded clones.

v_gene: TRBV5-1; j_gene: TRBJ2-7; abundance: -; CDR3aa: CASSLGTGRNLFPYEQYF
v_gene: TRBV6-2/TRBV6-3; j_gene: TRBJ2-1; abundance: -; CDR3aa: CASSSWGGSYNEQFF
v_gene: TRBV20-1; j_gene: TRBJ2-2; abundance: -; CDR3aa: CSALRGDTGELFF
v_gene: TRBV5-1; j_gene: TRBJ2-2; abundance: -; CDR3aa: CASSLALAGGPNGELFF
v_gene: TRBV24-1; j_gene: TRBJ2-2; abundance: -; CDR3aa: CATSAATGGAGTGELFF
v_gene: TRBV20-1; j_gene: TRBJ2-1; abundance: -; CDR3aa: CSADGGDPPPLYNEQFF
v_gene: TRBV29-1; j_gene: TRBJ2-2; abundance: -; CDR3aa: CSVDPSTGELFF
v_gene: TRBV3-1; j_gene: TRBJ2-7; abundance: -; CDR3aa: CASSPGTSGYEQYF
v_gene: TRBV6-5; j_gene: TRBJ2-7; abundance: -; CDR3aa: CASSFSPGQGAYEQYF
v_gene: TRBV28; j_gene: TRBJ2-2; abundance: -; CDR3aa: CASSFIASNTGELFF
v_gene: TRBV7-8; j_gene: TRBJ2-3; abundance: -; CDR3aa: CASSLARDGVDTQYF
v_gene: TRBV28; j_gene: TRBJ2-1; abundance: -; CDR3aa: CASQGDLSYNEQFF
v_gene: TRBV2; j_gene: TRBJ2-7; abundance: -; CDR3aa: CASGLAGRYEQYF
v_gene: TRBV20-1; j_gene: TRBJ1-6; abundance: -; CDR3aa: CSARIGRDNSPLHF
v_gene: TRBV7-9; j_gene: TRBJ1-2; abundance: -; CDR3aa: CASSLGAAFNYGYTF
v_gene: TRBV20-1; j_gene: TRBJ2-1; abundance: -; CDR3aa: CSAAGLAYRYNEQFF
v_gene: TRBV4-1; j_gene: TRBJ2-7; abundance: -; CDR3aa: CASSLRDRSSYEQYF
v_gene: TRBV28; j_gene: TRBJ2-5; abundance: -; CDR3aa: CASSLPPDQETQYF
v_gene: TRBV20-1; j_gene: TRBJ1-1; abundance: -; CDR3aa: CSVKTGNTEAFF
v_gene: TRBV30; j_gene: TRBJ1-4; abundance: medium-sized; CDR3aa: CAWSVRGLDHEKLFF
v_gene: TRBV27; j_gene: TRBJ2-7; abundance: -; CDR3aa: CASSFGRSYEQYF
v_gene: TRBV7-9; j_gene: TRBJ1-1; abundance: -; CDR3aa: CASIPGNTEAFF
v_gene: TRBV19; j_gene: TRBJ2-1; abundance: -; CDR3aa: CASSIIVGPYNEQFF
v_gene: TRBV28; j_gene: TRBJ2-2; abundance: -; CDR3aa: CASSTPGTENTGELFF
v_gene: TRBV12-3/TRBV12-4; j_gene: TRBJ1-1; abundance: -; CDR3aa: CASSQGGTEAFF
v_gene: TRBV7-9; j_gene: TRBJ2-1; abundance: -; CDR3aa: CASSLESPGGFF
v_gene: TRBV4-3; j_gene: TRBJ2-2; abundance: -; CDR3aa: CASSQDAGREPGELFF
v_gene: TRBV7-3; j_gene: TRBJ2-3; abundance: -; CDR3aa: CASSWVGTGPTDTQYF
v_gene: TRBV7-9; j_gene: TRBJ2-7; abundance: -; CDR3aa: CASIDTGQGVREQYF
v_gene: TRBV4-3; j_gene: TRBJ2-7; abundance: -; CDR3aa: CASSQVKGQGYEQYF
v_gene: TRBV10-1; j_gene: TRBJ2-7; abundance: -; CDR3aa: CASSEGFSYEQCF
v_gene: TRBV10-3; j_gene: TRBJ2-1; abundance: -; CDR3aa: CAISENENEQFF
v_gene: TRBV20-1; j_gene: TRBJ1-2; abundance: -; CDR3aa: CSARWVAGGLYGYTF
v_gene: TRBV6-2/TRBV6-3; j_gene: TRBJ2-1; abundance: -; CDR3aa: CASSYALAGWVYNEQFF
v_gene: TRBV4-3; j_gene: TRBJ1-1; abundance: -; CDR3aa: CASSQDWTSRAEAFF
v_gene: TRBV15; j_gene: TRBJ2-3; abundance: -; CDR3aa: CATDQGTGRSVDTQYF
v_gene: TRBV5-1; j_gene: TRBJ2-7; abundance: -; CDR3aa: CASQAAGGYEQYF
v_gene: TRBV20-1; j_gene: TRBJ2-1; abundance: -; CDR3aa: CSARHRDNHNEQFF
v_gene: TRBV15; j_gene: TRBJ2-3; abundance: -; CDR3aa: CATSRDRGGMHTQYF
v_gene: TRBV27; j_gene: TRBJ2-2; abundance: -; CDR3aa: CASSPGLITGELFF
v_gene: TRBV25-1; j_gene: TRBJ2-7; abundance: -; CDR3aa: CASLGPGDEQYF
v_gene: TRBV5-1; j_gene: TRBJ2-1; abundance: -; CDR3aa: CASALAGLNNEQFF
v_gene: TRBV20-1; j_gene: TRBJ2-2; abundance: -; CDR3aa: CSARDGGRMNTGELFF
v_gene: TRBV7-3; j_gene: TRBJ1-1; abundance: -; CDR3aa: CASSLWGNTEAFF
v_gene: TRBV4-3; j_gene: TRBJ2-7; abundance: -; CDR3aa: CASSQDRGEAPYEQYF
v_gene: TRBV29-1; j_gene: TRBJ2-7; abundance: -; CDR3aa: CSAVTRSPFYEQYF
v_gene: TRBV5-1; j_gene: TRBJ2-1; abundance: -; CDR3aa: CASSLAGDPSGGAAYNEQFF
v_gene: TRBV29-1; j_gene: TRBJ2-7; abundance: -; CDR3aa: CSIGQGSTYEQYF
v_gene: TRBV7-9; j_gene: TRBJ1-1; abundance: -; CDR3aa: CASSRGDMNTEAFF
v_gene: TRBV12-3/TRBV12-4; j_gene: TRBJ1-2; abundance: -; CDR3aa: CASSPDQGATYGYTF
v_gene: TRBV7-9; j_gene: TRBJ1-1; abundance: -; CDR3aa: CASSLGRGGRQKNTEAFF